A selection of T cell receptor beta chains follows, all from one sample in a study of memory CD4+ T cells and cytomegalovirus serostatus. Only in-frame clones appear in the TCRdb table, and some are missing; sequencing was by immunoSEQ multiplex PCR. The sample includes around 54,000 clones, around three quarters of them seen just once. The sequenced sample consisted of memory CD4+ T cells from blood. Every receptor here comes from an adult in good health and CMV-seropositive. CDR3s include the opening cysteine and the closing phenylalanine or tryptophan. Fields, in order: V gene, D gene, clone size, J gene, CDR3 protein, CDR3 DNA. The D gene is left open where the match is weak. A clone size is listed for some rows: how often the clone was seen (once, few, many), or a class if it is expanded.

v_gene: TRBV19
d_gene: -
abundance: -
j_gene: TRBJ2-5
CDR3aa: CASSINWGETQYF
CDR3nt: TGTGCCAGTAGTATAAACTGGGGGGAGACCCAGTACTTC

v_gene: TRBV7-9
d_gene: -
abundance: -
j_gene: TRBJ1-3
CDR3aa: CASSLDGNTIYF
CDR3nt: TGTGCCAGCAGCTTAGATGGAAACACCATATATTTT

v_gene: TRBV5-1
d_gene: -
abundance: -
j_gene: TRBJ2-1
CDR3aa: CASSLRVNEQFF
CDR3nt: TGCGCCAGCAGCTTGCGGGTCAATGAGCAGTTCTTC

v_gene: TRBV10-1
d_gene: -
abundance: -
j_gene: TRBJ2-5
CDR3aa: CARRDGCWVPETQYF
CDR3nt: TGCGCCAGACGGGACGGATGCTGGGTGCCGGAGACCCAGTACTTC

v_gene: TRBV5-1
d_gene: -
abundance: -
j_gene: TRBJ2-5
CDR3aa: CASREGPGGETQYF
CDR3nt: TGCGCCAGCAGGGAGGGACCGGGTGGAGAGACCCAGTACTTC

v_gene: TRBV28
d_gene: -
abundance: few
j_gene: TRBJ1-5
CDR3aa: CASTGGDQPQHF
CDR3nt: TGTGCCAGCACGGGAGGGGATCAGCCCCAGCATTTT

v_gene: TRBV11-3
d_gene: TRBD2
abundance: -
j_gene: TRBJ2-3
CDR3aa: CASSFALAGDTQYF
CDR3nt: TGTGCCAGCAGCTTCGCACTAGCGGGAGATACGCAGTATTTT

v_gene: TRBV6-6
d_gene: -
abundance: -
j_gene: TRBJ1-2
CDR3aa: CASKWTATTIYGYTF
CDR3nt: TGTGCCAGCAAGTGGACAGCGACTACCATTTATGGCTACACCTTC

v_gene: TRBV2
d_gene: TRBD1
abundance: few
j_gene: TRBJ1-5
CDR3aa: CASSATGRNQPQHF
CDR3nt: TGTGCCAGCAGTGCGACAGGGCGCAATCAGCCCCAGCATTTT

v_gene: TRBV19
d_gene: TRBD1
abundance: -
j_gene: TRBJ1-5
CDR3aa: CASSRGLHQPQHF
CDR3nt: TGTGCCAGTAGCAGGGGGCTGCATCAGCCCCAGCATTTT

v_gene: TRBV28
d_gene: -
abundance: -
j_gene: TRBJ2-3
CDR3aa: CASSLPVLDTQYF
CDR3nt: TGTGCCAGCAGTTTGCCCGTGTTGGATACGCAGTATTTT

v_gene: TRBV28
d_gene: -
abundance: few
j_gene: TRBJ2-7
CDR3aa: CASNQGSRSGYF
CDR3nt: TGTGCCAGCAACCAGGGTTCGCGTTCGGGGTACTTC

v_gene: TRBV11-2
d_gene: -
abundance: -
j_gene: TRBJ1-1
CDR3aa: CASSSQSNTEAFF
CDR3nt: TGTGCCAGCAGCTCACAGAGTAACACTGAAGCTTTCTTT

v_gene: TRBV6-1
d_gene: TRBD1
abundance: -
j_gene: TRBJ1-1
CDR3aa: CASRFDRDTEAFF
CDR3nt: TGTGCCAGCAGGTTTGACAGGGACACTGAAGCTTTCTTT

v_gene: TRBV19
d_gene: -
abundance: medium-sized
j_gene: TRBJ2-2
CDR3aa: CASTRVGGNTGELFF
CDR3nt: TGTGCCAGTACCAGAGTGGGCGGAAACACCGGGGAGCTGTTTTTT

v_gene: TRBV7-2
d_gene: -
abundance: once
j_gene: TRBJ2-7
CDR3aa: CASSLALFPHEQYF
CDR3nt: TGTGCCAGCAGCTTAGCCCTCTTTCCCCACGAGCAGTACTTC

v_gene: TRBV5-4
d_gene: -
abundance: -
j_gene: TRBJ2-3
CDR3aa: CASSSIGPTDTQYF
CDR3nt: TGTGCCAGCAGCTCCATTGGCCCCACAGATACGCAGTATTTT

v_gene: TRBV7-2
d_gene: -
abundance: -
j_gene: TRBJ2-7
CDR3aa: CASTRGGTPSYEQYF
CDR3nt: TGTGCCAGCACTAGGGGGGGCACTCCCTCCTACGAGCAGTACTTC

v_gene: TRBV5-1
d_gene: -
abundance: -
j_gene: TRBJ2-3
CDR3aa: CASTIFAGLTDTQYF
CDR3nt: TGCGCCAGCACTATTTTTGCGGGACTTACAGATACGCAGTATTTT

v_gene: TRBV7-9
d_gene: -
abundance: -
j_gene: TRBJ1-5
CDR3aa: CASSFMAGSNQPQHF
CDR3nt: TGTGCCAGCAGCTTTATGGCAGGGAGCAATCAGCCCCAGCATTTT

v_gene: TRBV7-2
d_gene: TRBD2
abundance: -
j_gene: TRBJ2-1
CDR3aa: CASSLRLAAAHNEQFF
CDR3nt: TGTGCCAGCAGCTTAAGACTAGCGGCAGCTCACAATGAGCAGTTCTTC

v_gene: TRBV19
d_gene: -
abundance: -
j_gene: TRBJ1-1
CDR3aa: CASSFPGKVNTEAFF
CDR3nt: TGTGCCAGTAGTTTTCCAGGGAAAGTGAACACTGAAGCTTTCTTT

v_gene: TRBV19
d_gene: -
abundance: -
j_gene: TRBJ1-2
CDR3aa: CASKAGTGTYYGYTF
CDR3nt: TGTGCCAGTAAAGCCGGCACCGGGACCTACTATGGCTACACCTTC

v_gene: TRBV10-1
d_gene: -
abundance: -
j_gene: TRBJ1-2
CDR3aa: CASSEFGGGGYTF
CDR3nt: TGCGCCAGCAGTGAGTTTGGGGGAGGTGGCTACACCTTC

v_gene: TRBV6-5
d_gene: -
abundance: -
j_gene: TRBJ2-5
CDR3aa: CASRTERETQYF
CDR3nt: TGTGCCAGCCGAACGGAGCGAGAGACCCAGTACTTC

v_gene: TRBV11-2
d_gene: -
abundance: -
j_gene: TRBJ2-2
CDR3aa: CASSLVRGGELFF
CDR3nt: TGTGCCAGCAGCTTAGTAAGGGGCGGGGAGCTGTTTTTT

v_gene: TRBV5-4
d_gene: -
abundance: few
j_gene: TRBJ2-7
CDR3aa: CASSLVAGYEQYF
CDR3nt: TGTGCCAGCAGCTTGGTAGCAGGCTACGAGCAGTACTTC

v_gene: TRBV11-2
d_gene: -
abundance: -
j_gene: TRBJ2-4
CDR3aa: CASSYFATTRGPNIQYF
CDR3nt: TGTGCCAGCAGCTATTTCGCCACGACCCGGGGCCCAAACATTCAGTACTTC

v_gene: TRBV28
d_gene: TRBD1
abundance: -
j_gene: TRBJ1-4
CDR3aa: CASSWAGTGGEKLFF
CDR3nt: TGTGCCAGCAGTTGGGCCGGGACAGGGGGTGAAAAACTGTTTTTT

v_gene: TRBV19
d_gene: -
abundance: -
j_gene: TRBJ2-5
CDR3aa: CASSQIRGETQYF
CDR3nt: TGTGCCAGTAGTCAGATAAGGGGGGAGACCCAGTACTTC

v_gene: TRBV7-2
d_gene: -
abundance: -
j_gene: TRBJ1-2
CDR3aa: CASSSNPLLGLLNGYTF
CDR3nt: TGTGCCAGCAGCTCGAACCCCTTGCTCGGCCTCTTGAATGGCTACACCTTC

v_gene: TRBV15
d_gene: -
abundance: -
j_gene: TRBJ2-5
CDR3aa: CATSRSPAETQYF
CDR3nt: TGTGCCACCAGCAGATCACCTGCAGAGACCCAGTACTTC

v_gene: TRBV5-4
d_gene: TRBD2
abundance: -
j_gene: TRBJ2-1
CDR3aa: CASSLGTSDDNEQFF
CDR3nt: TGTGCCAGCAGCTTGGGGACTAGCGACGACAATGAGCAGTTCTTC

v_gene: TRBV5-4
d_gene: -
abundance: -
j_gene: TRBJ2-7
CDR3aa: CASSLDGPFYEQYF
CDR3nt: TGTGCCAGCAGCTTGGATGGCCCGTTCTACGAGCAGTACTTC

v_gene: TRBV28
d_gene: TRBD1
abundance: -
j_gene: TRBJ2-7
CDR3aa: CASSLEGAKEQYF
CDR3nt: TGTGCCAGCAGCCTCGAGGGGGCTAAGGAGCAGTACTTC

v_gene: TRBV7-2
d_gene: -
abundance: few
j_gene: TRBJ2-3
CDR3aa: CASSLGPGRRGDTQYF
CDR3nt: TGTGCCAGCAGCTTAGGTCCCGGGAGAAGGGGAGATACGCAGTATTTT

v_gene: TRBV5-8
d_gene: -
abundance: -
j_gene: TRBJ2-7
CDR3aa: CASIPYSNEQYF
CDR3nt: TGTGCCAGCATCCCCTACTCCAACGAGCAGTACTTC

v_gene: TRBV7-9
d_gene: -
abundance: few
j_gene: TRBJ1-3
CDR3aa: CASSLTDTIYF
CDR3nt: TGTGCCAGCAGCTTAACGGACACCATATATTTT

v_gene: TRBV11-2
d_gene: -
abundance: -
j_gene: TRBJ2-1
CDR3aa: CASSLVLGEQFF
CDR3nt: TGTGCCAGCAGCTTAGTACTGGGGGAGCAGTTCTTC

v_gene: TRBV27
d_gene: TRBD1
abundance: once
j_gene: TRBJ2-7
CDR3aa: CASRPGQVHYEQYF
CDR3nt: TGTGCCAGCAGACCGGGACAGGTCCATTACGAGCAGTACTTC

v_gene: TRBV18
d_gene: -
abundance: -
j_gene: TRBJ2-3
CDR3aa: CASSPDQTDTQYF
CDR3nt: TGTGCCAGCTCACCCGACCAAACAGATACGCAGTATTTT

v_gene: TRBV7-6
d_gene: -
abundance: -
j_gene: TRBJ2-2
CDR3aa: CASSLDHPGELFF
CDR3nt: TGTGCCAGCAGCTTGGACCACCCCGGGGAGCTGTTTTTT

v_gene: TRBV6-5
d_gene: -
abundance: -
j_gene: TRBJ2-2
CDR3aa: CASSLQGTGELFF
CDR3nt: TGTGCCAGCAGCCTACAGGGAACCGGGGAGCTGTTTTTT

v_gene: TRBV10-3
d_gene: TRBD2
abundance: -
j_gene: TRBJ2-3
CDR3aa: CATRAGSGASTDTQYF
CDR3nt: TGTGCCACTAGAGCGGGATCCGGCGCTAGCACAGATACGCAGTATTTT

v_gene: TRBV30
d_gene: TRBD2
abundance: -
j_gene: TRBJ2-2
CDR3aa: CAYLLAGEGTGELFF
CDR3nt: TGTGCCTACCTCCTAGCGGGAGAGGGTACCGGGGAGCTGTTTTTT

v_gene: TRBV29-1
d_gene: -
abundance: -
j_gene: TRBJ2-3
CDR3aa: CSVETQLGDTQYF
CDR3nt: TGCAGCGTTGAAACACAGTTAGGGGATACGCAGTATTTT

v_gene: TRBV9
d_gene: -
abundance: -
j_gene: TRBJ1-1
CDR3aa: CASSKVENTEAFF
CDR3nt: TGTGCCAGCAGCAAAGTCGAGAACACTGAAGCTTTCTTT

v_gene: TRBV5-4
d_gene: -
abundance: -
j_gene: TRBJ2-1
CDR3aa: CASSLRGLGNEQFF
CDR3nt: TGTGCCAGCAGCTTAAGGGGGTTGGGAAATGAGCAGTTCTTC

v_gene: TRBV5-4
d_gene: TRBD1
abundance: -
j_gene: TRBJ2-5
CDR3aa: CASSSDRVGQETQYF
CDR3nt: TGTGCCAGCAGCTCGGACAGGGTGGGGCAAGAGACCCAGTACTTC

v_gene: TRBV2
d_gene: -
abundance: -
j_gene: TRBJ2-4
CDR3aa: CASIAGLAKNIQYF
CDR3nt: TGTGCCAGCATTGCGGGACTAGCCAAAAACATTCAGTACTTC

v_gene: TRBV6-1
d_gene: TRBD2
abundance: once
j_gene: TRBJ2-5
CDR3aa: CASSGGLAGHETQYF
CDR3nt: TGTGCCAGCAGTGGAGGACTAGCGGGACACGAGACCCAGTACTTC

v_gene: TRBV7-7
d_gene: TRBD1
abundance: -
j_gene: TRBJ2-5
CDR3aa: CASSLSAGGQETQYF
CDR3nt: TGTGCCAGCAGCTTATCGGCAGGGGGCCAAGAGACCCAGTACTTC

v_gene: TRBV6-1
d_gene: -
abundance: once
j_gene: TRBJ2-1
CDR3aa: CASSEEGLSYNEQFF
CDR3nt: TGTGCCAGCAGTGAAGAAGGACTCTCCTACAATGAGCAGTTCTTC

v_gene: TRBV5-4
d_gene: -
abundance: -
j_gene: TRBJ2-3
CDR3aa: CASSLAGTGTDTQYF
CDR3nt: TGTGCCAGCAGCTTGGCCGGGACTGGCACAGATACGCAGTATTTT

v_gene: TRBV6-1
d_gene: TRBD1
abundance: few
j_gene: TRBJ1-2
CDR3aa: CASSERQGGPYGYTF
CDR3nt: TGTGCCAGCAGTGAAAGACAGGGAGGACCCTATGGCTACACCTTC

v_gene: TRBV6-1
d_gene: TRBD1
abundance: -
j_gene: TRBJ2-3
CDR3aa: CASSQGVSSTDTQYF
CDR3nt: TGTGCCAGCAGTCAGGGGGTCTCTAGCACAGATACGCAGTATTTT

v_gene: TRBV21-1
d_gene: -
abundance: -
j_gene: TRBJ1-2
CDR3aa: CASSKRPTGSQYGYTF
CDR3nt: TGTGCCAGCAGCAAAAGACCAACAGGGTCCCAGTATGGCTACACCTTC

v_gene: TRBV18
d_gene: -
abundance: -
j_gene: TRBJ1-2
CDR3aa: CASSPRGEGYTF
CDR3nt: TGTGCCAGCTCACCACGAGGGGAAGGCTACACCTTC